Listed below are T cell receptor beta chains from one sample, sequenced in a study of cytomegalovirus exposure and HLA in healthy donors. Sequencing used immunoSEQ multiplex PCR; TCRdb keeps in-frame clones, though not all of them. The sample has about 120,000 clones; 70% to 85% are singletons. Sequencing input: PBMCs. The receptors derive from a man aged 40-50 years in good health and CMV-seropositive. The CDR3 runs from the conserved cysteine through the conserved F or W. The D gene is left open where the match is weak. For some rows the clone size is stated as once, few or many, or as a class when expanded; others skip it.

>-|TRBV5-1|TRBJ2-5|TRBD1
TGCGCCAGCAGCCGGGGACAGGGGGCTACGTACCAAGAGACCCAGTACTTC
CASSRGQGATYQETQYF
>-|TRBV6-4|TRBJ1-1|TRBD1
TGTGCCAGCAGTGTTACAGGGGTAGAGAACGCTGAAGCTTTCTTT
CASSVTGVENAEAFF
>-|TRBV4-2|TRBJ2-7|-
TGTGCCAGCAGCCAAGCTTCGGGAATCTGGGAGCAGTACTTC
CASSQASGIWEQYF
>few|TRBV19|TRBJ1-5|-
TGTGCCAGTACCCTGGTCGGGACACAAAGCAATCAGCCCCAGCATTTT
CASTLVGTQSNQPQHF
>-|TRBV29-1|TRBJ2-3|TRBD2
TGCAGCGTTCTACTAGCGGGTTTTAGCACAGATACGCAGTATTTT
CSVLLAGFSTDTQYF
>-|TRBV19|TRBJ2-2|-
TGTGCCAGTAGTATAGATCTATACAACACCGGGGAGCTGTTTTTT
CASSIDLYNTGELFF
>-|TRBV28|TRBJ2-1|-
TGTGCCAGCAGTTTAGTCCCAGGTTCCCTGAGCAATGAGCAGTTCTTC
CASSLVPGSLSNEQFF
>once|TRBV11-2|TRBJ1-2|-
TGTGCCAGCAGCTTAGAAGACTCCTATGGCTACACCTTC
CASSLEDSYGYTF
>-|TRBV7-9|TRBJ1-2|TRBD1
TGTGCCAGCAGCCCAAACAGGGACAGGGATAAAAACTATGGCTACACCTTC
CASSPNRDRDKNYGYTF
>-|TRBV10-3|TRBJ1-3|-
TGTGCCATCAGTGAAGCGGGGTCCTCTGGAAACACCATATATTTT
CAISEAGSSGNTIYF
>-|TRBV5-1|TRBJ1-2|TRBD1
TGCGCCAGCAGCTTGAGGGGTGGGACAGGGAGTCAGGACGGTGGCTACACCTTC
CASSLRGGTGSQDGGYTF
>few|TRBV5-8|TRBJ1-4|-
TGTGCCAGCAGCTTGACACCCCTCGGGGGTCGGAATGAAAAACTGTTTTTT
CASSLTPLGGRNEKLFF
>-|TRBV2|TRBJ1-4|TRBD1
TGTGCCAGCAGCTGGGACAGGGGGAAGGAAAAACTGTTTTTT
CASSWDRGKEKLFF
>-|TRBV5-1|TRBJ2-1|TRBD2
TGCGCCAGCAGCTTCCGGGGGGTAGACAATGAGCAGTTCTTC
CASSFRGVDNEQFF
>few|TRBV11-2|TRBJ1-2|TRBD1
TGTGCCAGCAGCCCCCCCCGGGACAGGGCCAACCAAGACTATGGCTACACCTTC
CASSPPRDRANQDYGYTF
>-|TRBV5-8|TRBJ1-3|TRBD1
TGTGCCAGCAGCCTACAGGGGATCCGAAACACCATATATTTT
CASSLQGIRNTIYF
>-|TRBV4-1|TRBJ1-1|-
TGCGCCAGCAGCCAAGATGGAGCCCAGGGCCCGGGCACTGAAGCTTTCTTT
CASSQDGAQGPGTEAFF
>-|TRBV7-9|TRBJ2-7|-
TGTGCCAGCAGCTTAGTTGGGCAGGGAAGGTACGAGCAGTACTTC
CASSLVGQGRYEQYF
>-|TRBV7-6|TRBJ1-1|TRBD1
TGTGCCAGCAGCCCAGGGGGGAACACTGAAGCTTTCTTT
CASSPGGNTEAFF
>-|TRBV7-9|TRBJ1-1|TRBD1
TGTGCCAGCAGCACGGGACAGCTGAACACTGAAGCTTTCTTT
CASSTGQLNTEAFF
>-|TRBV9|TRBJ2-2|-
TGTGCCAGCAAGAGGTCTGTGAACACCGGGGAGCTGTTTTTT
CASKRSVNTGELFF
>-|TRBV6-1|TRBJ2-7|-
TGTGCCAGCACCAGGGACAAGGAGCAGTACTTC
CASTRDKEQYF
>once|TRBV7-9|TRBJ1-5|-
TGTGCCAGCAGCTTAGCCGCGAGCAATCAGCCCCAGCATTTT
CASSLAASNQPQHF
>once|TRBV11-2|TRBJ1-1|-
TGTGCCAGCAGCCAGTTGCAGGGCGCGAGCACTGAAGCTTTCTTT
CASSQLQGASTEAFF
>-|TRBV7-2|TRBJ2-1|TRBD2
TGTGCCAGCAGCCGACGCCCCAGCGGGGGGCAGAATGAGCAGTTCTTC
CASSRRPSGGQNEQFF
>-|TRBV5-8|TRBJ1-3|TRBD1
TGTGCCAGCGACAGGGGACTCTCTGGAAACACCATATATTTT
CASDRGLSGNTIYF
>-|TRBV19|TRBJ1-4|-
TGTGCCAGTAGTATTAGTGGAAAACTGTTTTTT
CASSISGKLFF
>-|TRBV28|TRBJ2-7|-
TGTGCCAGCAGTTCCAGATACGAGCAGTACTTC
CASSSRYEQYF
>-|TRBV28|TRBJ2-2|TRBD2
TGTGCCAGCAGAACTAGCGGAGCACGTACCGGGGAGCTGTTTTTT
CASRTSGARTGELFF
>-|TRBV6-6|TRBJ1-2|TRBD1
TGTGCCAGCACCCTGACAGGGGCGGCTAACTATGGCTACACCTTC
CASTLTGAANYGYTF
>-|TRBV19|TRBJ1-4|-
TGTGCCAGTGGGAGGGGTTATGAAAAACTGTTTTTT
CASGRGYEKLFF
>-|TRBV5-1|TRBJ2-5|-
TGCGCCAGCAGCGGCAGGGGGGTTACCCAGTACTTC
CASSGRGVTQYF
>-|TRBV9|TRBJ2-3|TRBD2
TGTGCCAGCAGCCTAGCGGGGGGGCTAGATACGCAGTATTTT
CASSLAGGLDTQYF
>-|TRBV9|TRBJ1-1|TRBD1
TGTGCCAGCAGCTTCCGACAGGGGTTCGACACTGAAGCTTTCTTT
CASSFRQGFDTEAFF
>-|TRBV11-2|TRBJ1-4|TRBD1
TGTGCCAGCAGACCCGGGACAGGGGAAAAACTGTTTTTT
CASRPGTGEKLFF
>once|TRBV11-3|TRBJ2-1|TRBD2
TGTGCCAGCAGCTTCCAAGCGGGAGCCATATATGAGCAGTTCTTC
CASSFQAGAIYEQFF
>once|TRBV30|TRBJ1-2|-
TGTGCCTGGAGTCTAGGATCGGTGGGCTACACCTTC
CAWSLGSVGYTF
>-|TRBV5-1|TRBJ2-5|TRBD2
TGCGCCAGCAGCTTGGAGGCTAGCGGGGGGCAAGAGACCCAGTACTTC
CASSLEASGGQETQYF
>-|TRBV5-1|TRBJ2-3|TRBD1
TGCGCCAGCAGCTTAGACCAGGGGGCGCCCCTTTTTTTT
CASSLDQGAPLFF
>-|TRBV6-1|TRBJ1-2|-
TGTGCCAGCAGTGAAGTCAGGTCAACCAACTATGGCTACACCTTC
CASSEVRSTNYGYTF
>-|TRBV11-3|TRBJ2-1|TRBD2
TGTGCCAGCAGCTTACCGGGGGGGCGCAATGAGCAGTTCTTC
CASSLPGGRNEQFF
>-|TRBV2|TRBJ1-2|TRBD1
TGTGCCAGCAGTGGCGGCAGGGGGCTCGGCGGCTACACCTTC
CASSGGRGLGGYTF
>-|TRBV5-1|TRBJ2-3|-
TGCGCCAGCAGACACCCAGGAGCGGGTGATACGCAGTATTTT
CASRHPGAGDTQYF
>-|TRBV7-9|TRBJ1-2|-
TGTGCCAGCAGCCTGGGAGTTGGGTTTGAGTATGGCTACACCTTC
CASSLGVGFEYGYTF
>-|TRBV5-1|TRBJ1-2|TRBD1
TGCGCCAGCAGCTTGGAGCCGGACAGGGGGCCTATGTATGGCTACACCTTC
CASSLEPDRGPMYGYTF
>few|TRBV19|TRBJ2-7|-
TGTGCCAGTAGTCATGCTAGCGCACAATCCTACGAGCAGTACTTC
CASSHASAQSYEQYF
>few|TRBV5-6|TRBJ1-2|-
TGTGCCAGCAGCTTGGCCGGGGGGAACTATGGCTACACCTTC
CASSLAGGNYGYTF
>-|TRBV5-1|TRBJ2-5|TRBD2
TGCGCCAGCAGCGACGGGGGGGCCGGGGAGACCCAGTACTTC
CASSDGGAGETQYF
>-|TRBV7-9|TRBJ2-7|-
TGTGCCAGCAGCCCTCCGGGTAGCTCCGAGCAGTACTTC
CASSPPGSSEQYF
>once|TRBV14|TRBJ1-6|-
TGTGCCAGCAGCCAAGCAGGGAATAATTCACCCCTCCACTTT
CASSQAGNNSPLHF
>-|TRBV19|TRBJ2-4|TRBD2
TGTGCCAGTAGTCTGGGAGCGGGGGCCCCTGGCATTCAGTACTTC
CASSLGAGAPGIQYF
>-|TRBV4-2|TRBJ2-4|TRBD2
TGTGCCAGCAGCCCAAGAGACCTAGCGGGAGGGCCTGGAGCCAAAAACATTCAGTACTTC
CASSPRDLAGGPGAKNIQYF
>-|TRBV7-2|TRBJ2-3|-
TGTGCCAGCAGCTGGTTAGGGGGGGCCACAGATACGCAGTATTTT
CASSWLGGATDTQYF
>-|TRBV9|TRBJ2-1|-
TGTGCCAGCAGCGTAGCCCCTAGCGTACGGCAGTTCTTC
CASSVAPSVRQFF
>once|TRBV29-1|TRBJ2-7|TRBD1
TGCAGCGTTGAGCCAGGGGACAGGGGGCCCGAGCAGTACTTC
CSVEPGDRGPEQYF
>few|TRBV6-5|TRBJ2-7|-
TGTGCCAGCAGCTCCCGGGACACCTACGAGCAGTACTTC
CASSSRDTYEQYF
>-|TRBV11-2|TRBJ2-7|TRBD2
TGTGCCAGCAGCCAGCCTTCCGGGACTAGCGGGAGAATGAACGAGCAGTACTTC
CASSQPSGTSGRMNEQYF